These 17 T cell receptor beta chains came from one sample sequenced in a study of T cells in Graves' hyperthyroidism and ophthalmopathy. Amplification yielded TCR beta CDR3 regions, with RNA transcripts as the source. The TCR CDR3 was amplified in a first-round RT-PCR using the HTBI primer set. Using its own MiXCR run on the multiplex PCR reads, TCRdb lists one record per CDR3 protein. The table includes about 400,000 distinct CDR3 sequences, 12% to 15% detected once. Sequences were obtained from blood. All receptors derive from a woman in her sixties or seventies with Graves' ophthalmopathy.

This clonotype was detected many times. V is TRBV12-3 or TRBV12-4 and J is TRBJ2-1; D is unclear. Deletions cut 7 bases from V and 2 bases from J, with 9 bases between. The CDR3 totals 13 residues. The CDR3 loop is CASTKGPYNEQFF. In nucleotides, the CDR3 is TGTGCCAGCACCAAAGGCCCCTACAATGAGCAGTTCTTC.

The V call is TRBV29-1, the J call TRBJ2-1; D remains ambiguous. Trimming cost V 6 bases and J 9 bases, with 12 bases left between them. CDR1 SQVTM and CDR2 ANQGSEA come from the germline V gene. The length of the CDR3 is 11 residues. CDR3: CSVGRHTEQFF. The CDR3 DNA follows: TGCAGCGTGGGTAGGCACACTGAGCAGTTCTTC.

This clonotype was detected many times. The CDR3: CASSLGQVGIQYF. As DNA, the CDR3 is TGTGCCAGCAGCTTAGGTCAGGTCGGCATTCAGTACTTC. J is TRBJ2-4 and V is TRBV7-3; D unresolved. The germline CDR1 and CDR2 sequences are SGHTA and FQGTGA. The CDR3 has 13 residues. V was cut by 2 bases and J by 9 bases, with 11 bases left in between.

This clonotype came up once. The chain links TRBV10-3 to TRBJ1-5; D is unclear. The germline V and J ends were trimmed by 2 bases and 5 bases, with 7 bases remaining between them. From germline, CDR1 is ENHRY and CDR2 SYGVKD. This CDR3 comprises 13 residues. The CDR3 region has the DNA TGTGCCATCAGTGAGGTCCCGGATCAGCCCCAGCATTTT. It encodes CAISEVPDQPQHF.

The V call is TRBV7-9, the J call TRBJ2-7; tentatively, D is TRBD2 (5 bases). V lost 1 base, J lost 6 bases, and 13 bases lay in between. Germline V gene lookup returns CDR1 SEHNR and CDR2 FQNEAQ (reference sequence). This CDR3 is 14 amino acids long. The CDR3 DNA is TGTGCCAGCAGCTTAGGTCAGAGGGCTGGCGAGCAGTACTTC. This translates into CASSLGQRAGEQYF.

The genes are TRBV12-3 or TRBV12-4 and TRBJ2-7, with 8 bases matching TRBD1. Trimming at V came to 4 bases and at J to 4 bases, leaving 6 bases not matched to a gene. The CDR3 loop spans 14 amino acids. CDR3 sequence: CASSSGTGLYEQYV. The CDR3 DNA reads as TGTGCCAGCAGTTCCGGGACAGGTTTGTACGAGCAGTACGTC.

The chain uses TRBV16 and TRBJ2-1; 10 nucleotides match TRBD2. The junction had 2 bases not matched to a gene; V was cut back by 4 bases and J by 2 bases. This CDR3 spans 15 amino acids. CDR1 and CDR2 from the germline V gene are KGHSY and FQNENV. The CDR3 DNA reads TGTGCCAGCAGCCTCACTAGCGGGGCCTACAATGAGCAGTTCTTC. Protein sequence: CASSLTSGAYNEQFF.

This clonotype was picked up many times. The V gene is TRBV20-1, the J gene TRBJ2-3, with 13 bases aligning to TRBD2. CDR3 length: 18 amino acids. Germline CDR1 is DFQATT and CDR2 is SNEGSKA (reference sequence). V shed 0 bases and J 2 bases; nucleotides not matched to a gene: 8. The CDR3, as DNA: TGCAGTGCTAGAGATGCCGGGGGACTAGCGGGACTCACAGATACGCAGTATTTT. Amino acids: CSARDAGGLAGLTDTQYF.

The chain couples TRBV20-1 to TRBJ2-1; D call uncertain. Germline V gene sequence: CDR1 DFQATT, CDR2 SNEGSKA (reference sequence). The CDR3 covers 11 residues. V dropped 6 bases and J dropped 8 bases, with 11 bases sitting between them. DNA of the CDR3: TGCAGTGCCCTGGCCTGGGATGAGCAGTTCTTC. Residues: CSALAWDEQFF.

This clonotype was seen at least ten times. The V gene is TRBV20-1, the J gene TRBJ2-1; 9 bases are a match to TRBD2. Trimming took 5 bases from V and 9 from J; bases not matched to a gene: 5. Germline V gives CDR1 DFQATT, CDR2 SNEGSKA (reference sequence). CDR3 length: 12 amino acids. The chain's CDR3 is CSAGAGGLEQFF. The CDR3 bases are TGCAGTGCTGGGGCGGGGGGGCTTGAGCAGTTCTTC.

This clonotype was counted between two and nine times. V gene TRBV12-3 or TRBV12-4 combines with J gene TRBJ2-1; 9 nucleotides agree with TRBD1. The CDR3 runs 15 residues. Germline trimming cut 6 bases from V and 7 bases from J; bases unmatched to any gene: 10. In DNA form, the CDR3 reads TGTGCCAGCAGCTCTCCGGGACAGGGAAGGAATGAGCAGTTCTTC. This translates into CASSSPGQGRNEQFF.

The V call is TRBV10-3, the J call TRBJ1-5, with D tentatively TRBD1 (5 bases). Trimming stripped 0 bases from V and 8 bases from J, with 14 bases between. The CDR3 length is 15 residues. In germline, CDR1 is ENHRY, CDR2 SYGVKD. The CDR3 protein is CAISESARAEEPQHF. The DNA for the CDR3 is TGTGCCATCAGTGAGTCCGCCAGGGCCGAGGAGCCCCAGCATTTT.

This rearrangement joins TRBV18 to TRBJ2-3; D is uncertain. The germline V and J ends were trimmed by 2 bases and 0 bases, with 9 bases remaining between them. CDR3 length equals 15 residues. Germline lookup yields CDR1 KGHSH and CDR2 LQKENI. The CDR3 region is CASSPRRPSTDTQYF. DNA of the CDR3: TGTGCCAGCTCACCAAGGCGTCCGAGCACAGATACGCAGTATTTT.

The chain has TRBV12-3 or TRBV12-4 and TRBJ1-2, with D maybe TRBD1 (6 bases). The CDR3 length is 12 residues. The V end lost 6 bases, the J end lost 5 bases, and 10 bases lay between the germline ends. CDR3 nucleotides: TGTGCCAGCAGCGCAGGGGAGTATGGCTACACCTTC. Translation: CASSAGEYGYTF.

The chain has TRBV7-8 and TRBJ2-1; D perhaps matches TRBD2 (5 bases). CDR3 length equals 16 residues. The V end lost 5 bases, the J end lost 8 bases, and 22 bases lay between the germline ends. Germline V lookup: CDR1 SGHVS, CDR2 FQNEAQ. The CDR3: CASSPPGGAAVDEQFF. The CDR3 DNA reads TGTGCCAGCAGCCCGCCGGGCGGAGCGGCGGTCGATGAGCAGTTCTTC.

The V gene is TRBV28, the J gene TRBJ1-2; D is perhaps TRBD1 (5 bases). CDR1 and CDR2 from the germline V gene are MDHEN and SYDVKM. The CDR3 spans 14 residues. Trimming cost V 7 bases and J 4 bases, with 16 bases left between them. The CDR3 here is CASTPFDRSYGYTF. The CDR3 DNA is TGTGCCAGCACCCCTTTTGACAGATCCTATGGCTACACCTTC.

Many counts were recorded for this clonotype. This rearrangement joins TRBV12-3 or TRBV12-4 to TRBJ2-2; 14 bases are shared with TRBD2. Unmatched junction bases numbered 2, after V lost 8 bases and J lost 3 bases. The CDR3 length is 15 residues. For the CDR3, the DNA is TGTGCCAGCGAGACTAGCGGGAGGGACACCGGGGAGCTGTTTTTT. Its protein product is CASETSGRDTGELFF.